The 10 T cell receptor beta chains reported below all come from one sample, sequenced in a study of blood T cell repertoires in COVID-19 (dated by TCRdb to 2020 to 2021). The receptor library was made with the immunoSEQ multiplex PCR assay. TCRdb re-hosts the immuneACCESS table, in-frame sequences only. Its copies lack some clones; in the studies checked, an unresolved V gene accounts for under half of them, and the cause for the rest is not known. For this sample there are about 240,000 clones; roughly 80% appear just once. Together, the top ten hold 3.4% of the sample. Sequencing was carried out using peripheral blood. These receptor sequences come from a woman younger than 30 with acute or convalescent COVID-19.

The CDR3 spells CASSPRLAGTYNEQFF. CDR3 bases: TGTGCCAGCAGCCCGAGACTAGCGGGGACCTACAATGAGCAGTTCTTC. This chain connects TRBV3-1 (or the pseudogene TRBV3-2) to TRBJ2-1; 11 positions agree with TRBD2. This CDR3 has 16 amino acids. V lost 4 bases and J lost 2; bases outside the gene matches: 4. Per germline, CDR1 LGHDT and CDR2 YNNKEL (reference sequence).

There are a few counts of this clone. This sequence joins TRBV2 and TRBJ2-3; D gene ambiguous. The CDR3 loop spans 11 amino acids. Trimming removed 6 bases at V and 7 bases at J, with 8 bases between. Germline V gene lookup returns CDR1 SNHLY and CDR2 FYNNEI. The DNA for the CDR3 is TGTGCCAGCAGCCTTCCTAATACGCAGTATTTT. It encodes CASSLPNTQYF.

This sequence joins TRBV27 and TRBJ1-1; 7 bases match TRBD1. Unmatched junction bases numbered 0, after V lost 2 bases and J lost 0 bases. The CDR3 is 14 residues long. Germline CDR1 and CDR2: MNHEY and SMNVEV (reference sequence). This CDR3 is CASSLQGVNTEAFF. Here the CDR3 DNA reads TGTGCCAGCAGTTTACAGGGGGTGAACACTGAAGCTTTCTTT.

The chain employs TRBV29-1 and TRBJ1-5, with D maybe TRBD1 (5 bases). CDR1 is SQVTM, CDR2 ANQGSEA, per germline. The CDR3 contains 13 residues. V dropped 5 bases and J dropped 1 base, with 9 bases sitting between them. The CDR3 loop is CSVQGGSNQPQHF. The DNA of the CDR3 is TGCAGCGTTCAGGGCGGCAGCAATCAGCCCCAGCATTTT.

The chain recombines TRBV29-1 with TRBJ1-2, with D possibly TRBD1 on 6 matching bases. CDR1 SQVTM and CDR2 ANQGSEA come from the germline V gene. This CDR3 spans 13 amino acids. With 7 bases removed from V and 1 base from J, the gap between germline ends came to 13 bases. The CDR3 sequence: CSGWTDLNYGYTF. The CDR3 DNA follows: TGCAGCGGATGGACAGACCTTAACTATGGCTACACCTTC.

The chain is built from TRBV23-1 and TRBJ2-6; a weak D match, TRBD2 (5 bases). TRBV23-1 is identified as an open reading frame with a role that is uncertain. The CDR3 covers 18 residues. Trimming removed 4 bases at V and 0 bases at J, with 16 bases between. CDR3 sequence (DNA): TGCGCCAGCAGTCGTAACACTAGGAGCGCCTCTGGGGCCAACGTCCTGACTTTC. It translates to CASSRNTRSASGANVLTF.

The table lists this clone with a count of one. The rearrangement uses TRBV15 and TRBJ2-7, with 8 bases lining up with TRBD1. CDR1 and CDR2 (germline): LNHNV, YYDKDF (reference sequence). V lost 5 bases and J lost 2; bases outside the gene matches: 5. The CDR3 totals 14 residues. CDR3 sequence reads: CATSPGQVTYEQYF. The CDR3 DNA reads TGTGCCACCAGCCCGGGACAGGTTACCTACGAGCAGTACTTC.

The chain recombines TRBV2 with TRBJ1-1; 12 bases map to TRBD1. V lost 6 bases to trimming and J lost 8 bases; unmatched junction nucleotides: 4. The CDR3 is 13 residues long. The germline V gene has CDR1 SNHLY and CDR2 FYNNEI. The CDR3 coding sequence is TGTGCCAGCAGCCCTGGGACAGGGGGCGAAGCTTTCTTT. Protein sequence: CASSPGTGGEAFF.

V and J are TRBV2 and TRBJ1-4; 9 nucleotides line up with TRBD1. Germline V gene sequence: CDR1 SNHLY, CDR2 FYNNEI. V shed 10 bases, J shed 8 bases, and the junction held 8 bases outside the gene matches. CDR3 length: 13 amino acids. CDR3 sequence: CATQRTGVEKLFF. CDR3 DNA: TGTGCCACCCAACGGACAGGGGTGGAAAAACTGTTTTTT.

This chain connects TRBV11-1 to TRBJ2-7; 7 bases match TRBD1. This CDR3 has 14 amino acids. CDR1 SGHAT and CDR2 FQDESV come from the germline V gene (reference sequence). V lost 4 bases, J lost 6 bases, and 9 bases stayed unmatched. CDR3 sequence: CASSSTSTGIEQYF. The CDR3 DNA follows: TGTGCCAGCAGCTCCACTTCGACAGGGATCGAGCAGTACTTC.